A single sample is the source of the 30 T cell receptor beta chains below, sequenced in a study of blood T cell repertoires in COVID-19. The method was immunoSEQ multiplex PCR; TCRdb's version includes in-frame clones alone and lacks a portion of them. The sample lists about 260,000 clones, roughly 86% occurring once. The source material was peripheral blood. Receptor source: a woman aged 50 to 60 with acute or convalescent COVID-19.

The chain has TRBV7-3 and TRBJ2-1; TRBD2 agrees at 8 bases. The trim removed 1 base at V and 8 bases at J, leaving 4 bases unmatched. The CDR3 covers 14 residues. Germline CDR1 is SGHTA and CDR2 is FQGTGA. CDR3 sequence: CASSLISLADEQFF. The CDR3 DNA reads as TGTGCCAGCAGCTTAATATCACTAGCGGATGAGCAGTTCTTC.

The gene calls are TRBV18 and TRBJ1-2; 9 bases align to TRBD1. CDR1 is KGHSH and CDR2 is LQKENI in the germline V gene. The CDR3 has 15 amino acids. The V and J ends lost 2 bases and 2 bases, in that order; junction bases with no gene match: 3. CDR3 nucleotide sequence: TGTGCCAGCTCACCAGACAGGGGGAACAACTATGGCTACACCTTC. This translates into CASSPDRGNNYGYTF.

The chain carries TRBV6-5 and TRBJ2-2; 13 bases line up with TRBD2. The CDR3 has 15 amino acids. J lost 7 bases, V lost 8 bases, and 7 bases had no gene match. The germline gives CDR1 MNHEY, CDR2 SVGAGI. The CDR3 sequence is CASHDWTSGSGELFF. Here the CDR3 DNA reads TGTGCCAGCCATGATTGGACTAGCGGGAGCGGGGAGCTGTTTTTT.

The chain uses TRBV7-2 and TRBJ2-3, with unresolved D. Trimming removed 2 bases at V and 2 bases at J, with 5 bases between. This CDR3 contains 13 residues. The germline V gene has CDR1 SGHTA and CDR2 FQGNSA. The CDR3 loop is CASSLSVTDTQYF. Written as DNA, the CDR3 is TGTGCCAGCAGCTTATCAGTCACAGATACGCAGTATTTT.

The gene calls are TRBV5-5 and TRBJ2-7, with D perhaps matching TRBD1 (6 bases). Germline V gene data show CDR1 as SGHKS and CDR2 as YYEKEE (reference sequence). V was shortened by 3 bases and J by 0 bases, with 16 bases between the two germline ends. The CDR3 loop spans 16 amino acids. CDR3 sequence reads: CASSWLTGLNSYEQYF. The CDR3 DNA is TGTGCCAGCAGCTGGCTGACAGGCCTCAACTCCTACGAGCAGTACTTC. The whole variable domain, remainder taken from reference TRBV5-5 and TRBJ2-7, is DAGVTQSPTHLIKTRGQQVTLRCSPISGHKSVSWYQQVLGQGPQFIFQYYEKEERGRGNFPDRFSARQFPNYSSELNVNALLLGDSALYLCASSWLTGLNSYEQYFGPGTRLTVT.

CDR3 bases: TGTGCCAGTAGTATAAGTGCCGGGAGGGGTGGCTACACCTTC. Translated: CASSISAGRGGYTF. The rearrangement joins TRBV19 to TRBJ1-2, with a possible D match to TRBD1 (5 bases). The CDR3 runs to 14 residues. Per germline, CDR1 LNHDA and CDR2 SQIVND (reference sequence). The germline V and J ends were trimmed by 2 bases and 7 bases, with 14 bases remaining between them. Full variable domain (remainder filled in from reference TRBV19 and TRBJ1-2): DGGITQSPKYLFRKEGQNVTLSCEQNLNHDAMYWYRQDPGQGLRLIYYSQIVNDFQKGDIAEGYSVSREKKESFPLTVTSAQKNPTAFYLCASSISAGRGGYTFGSGTRLTVV.

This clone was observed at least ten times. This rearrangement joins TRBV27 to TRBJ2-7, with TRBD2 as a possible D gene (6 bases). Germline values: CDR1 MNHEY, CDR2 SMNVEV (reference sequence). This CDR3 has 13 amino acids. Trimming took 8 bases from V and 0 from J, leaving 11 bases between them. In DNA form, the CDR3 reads TGTGCCAGCGGGGACTTGAGCTCCTACGAGCAGTACTTC. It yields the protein CASGDLSSYEQYF.

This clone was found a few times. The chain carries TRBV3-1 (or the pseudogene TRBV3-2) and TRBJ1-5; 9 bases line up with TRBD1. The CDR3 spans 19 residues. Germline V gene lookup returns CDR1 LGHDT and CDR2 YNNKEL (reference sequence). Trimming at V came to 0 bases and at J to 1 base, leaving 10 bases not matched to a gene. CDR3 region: CASSQDRPGTGKSNQPQHF. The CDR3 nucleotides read TGTGCCAGCAGCCAAGATCGTCCCGGGACAGGGAAGAGCAATCAGCCCCAGCATTTT.

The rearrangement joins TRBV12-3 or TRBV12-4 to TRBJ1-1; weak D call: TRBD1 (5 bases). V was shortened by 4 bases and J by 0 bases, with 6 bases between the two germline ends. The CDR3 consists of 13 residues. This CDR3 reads CASSWTLNTEAFF. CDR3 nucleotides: TGTGCCAGCAGTTGGACATTGAACACTGAAGCTTTCTTT.

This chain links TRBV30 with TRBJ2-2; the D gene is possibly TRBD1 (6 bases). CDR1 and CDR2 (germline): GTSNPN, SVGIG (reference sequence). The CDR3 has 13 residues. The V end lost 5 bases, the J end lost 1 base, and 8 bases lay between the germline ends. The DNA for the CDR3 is TGTGCCTGGTGGGGGCAGAACACCGGGGAGCTGTTTTTT. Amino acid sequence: CAWWGQNTGELFF.

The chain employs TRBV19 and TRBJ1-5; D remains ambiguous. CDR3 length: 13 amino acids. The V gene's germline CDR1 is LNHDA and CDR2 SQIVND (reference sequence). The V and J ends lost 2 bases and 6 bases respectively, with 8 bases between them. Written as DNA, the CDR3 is TGTGCCAGTAGTATAAGAGGAGGTCAGCCCCAGCATTTT. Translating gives CASSIRGGQPQHF.

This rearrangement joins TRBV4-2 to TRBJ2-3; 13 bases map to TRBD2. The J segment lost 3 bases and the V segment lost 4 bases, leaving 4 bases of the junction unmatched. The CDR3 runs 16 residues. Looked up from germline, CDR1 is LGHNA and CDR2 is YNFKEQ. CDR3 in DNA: TGTGCCAGCAGCCTGACGGGACTAGCGGGGACAGATACGCAGTATTTT. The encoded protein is CASSLTGLAGTDTQYF.

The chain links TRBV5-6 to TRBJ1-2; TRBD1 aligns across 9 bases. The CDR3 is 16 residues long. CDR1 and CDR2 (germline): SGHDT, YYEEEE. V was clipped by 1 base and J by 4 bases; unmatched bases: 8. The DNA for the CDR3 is TGTGCCAGCAGCTTGCAGGGACAGGGTGGAAGCTATGGCTACACCTTC. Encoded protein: CASSLQGQGGSYGYTF.

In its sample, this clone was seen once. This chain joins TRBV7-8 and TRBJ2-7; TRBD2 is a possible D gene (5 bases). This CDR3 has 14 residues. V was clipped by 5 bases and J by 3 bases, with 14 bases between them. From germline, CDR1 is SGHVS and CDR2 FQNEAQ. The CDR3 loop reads CASSPEVALYEQYF. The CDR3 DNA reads TGTGCCAGCAGCCCCGAGGTAGCGCTCTACGAGCAGTACTTC. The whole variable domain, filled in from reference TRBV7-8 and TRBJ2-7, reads GAGVSQSPRYKVAKRGQDVALRCDPISGHVSLFWYQQALGQGPEFLTYFQNEAQLDKSGLPSDRFFAERPEGSVSTLKIQRTQQEDSAVYLCASSPEVALYEQYFGPGTRLTVT.

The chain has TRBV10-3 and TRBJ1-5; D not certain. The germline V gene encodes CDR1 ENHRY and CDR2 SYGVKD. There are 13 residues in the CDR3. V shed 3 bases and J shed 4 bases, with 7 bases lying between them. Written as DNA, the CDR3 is TGTGCCATCAGTGACAGGATTAATCAGCCCCAGCATTTT. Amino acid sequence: CAISDRINQPQHF.

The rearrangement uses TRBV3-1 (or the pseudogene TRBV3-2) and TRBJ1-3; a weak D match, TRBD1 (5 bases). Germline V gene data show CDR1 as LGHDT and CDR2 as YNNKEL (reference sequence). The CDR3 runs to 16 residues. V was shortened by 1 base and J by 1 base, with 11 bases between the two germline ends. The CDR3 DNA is TGTGCCAGCAGCCAAGGTGTCAGGGTGTCTGGAAACACCATATATTTT. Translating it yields CASSQGVRVSGNTIYF.

The CDR3 coding sequence is TGTGCCAGCAGCCGAGGGGGGGTTCGCAATCAGCCCCAGCATTTT. This translates into CASSRGGVRNQPQHF. The chain combines TRBV5-4 with TRBJ1-5; the D gene is possibly TRBD1 (6 bases). CDR1 and CDR2 (germline): SGHNT, YYREEE (reference sequence). Trimming pared 4 bases from V and 2 bases from J, leaving 13 bases between. The CDR3 length is 15 residues.

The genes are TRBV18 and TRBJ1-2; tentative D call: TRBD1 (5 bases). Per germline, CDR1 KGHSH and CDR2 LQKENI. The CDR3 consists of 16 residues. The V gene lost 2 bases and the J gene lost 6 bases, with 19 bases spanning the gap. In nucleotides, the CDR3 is TGTGCCAGCTCACCAAAGTCAGCCGGGGGGAAAGATGGCTACACCTTC. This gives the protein CASSPKSAGGKDGYTF. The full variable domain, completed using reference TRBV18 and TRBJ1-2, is NAGVMQNPRHLVRRRGQEARLRCSPMKGHSHVYWYRQLPEEGLKFMVYLQKENIIDESGMPKERFSAEFPKEGPSILRIQQVVRGDSAAYFCASSPKSAGGKDGYTFGSGTRLTVV.

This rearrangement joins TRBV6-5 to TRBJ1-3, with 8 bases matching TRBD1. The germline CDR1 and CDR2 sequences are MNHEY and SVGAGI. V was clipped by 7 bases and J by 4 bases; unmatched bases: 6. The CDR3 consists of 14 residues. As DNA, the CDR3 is TGTGCCAGCACCCCGGACAGGGCGGGAAACACCATATATTTT. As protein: CASTPDRAGNTIYF.

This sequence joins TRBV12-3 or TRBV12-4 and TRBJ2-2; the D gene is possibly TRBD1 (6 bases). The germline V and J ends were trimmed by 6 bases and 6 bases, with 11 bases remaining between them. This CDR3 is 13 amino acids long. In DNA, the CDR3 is TGTGCCAGCAGAATATACAGGGCCGGGGAGCTGTTTTTT. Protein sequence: CASRIYRAGELFF.

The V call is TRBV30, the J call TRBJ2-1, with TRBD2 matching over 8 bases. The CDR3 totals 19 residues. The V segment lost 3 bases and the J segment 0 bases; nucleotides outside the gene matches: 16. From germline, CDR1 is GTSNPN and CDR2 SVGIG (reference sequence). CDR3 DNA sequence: TGTGCCTGGAGGGGGGCGAGGGTCGCGGGAGGCACCTCCTACAATGAGCAGTTCTTC. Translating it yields CAWRGARVAGGTSYNEQFF.

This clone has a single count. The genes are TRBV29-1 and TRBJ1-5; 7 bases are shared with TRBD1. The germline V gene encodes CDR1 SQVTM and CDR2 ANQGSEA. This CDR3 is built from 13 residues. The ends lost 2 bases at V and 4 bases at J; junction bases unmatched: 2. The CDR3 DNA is TGCAGCGTTGAATTACAGGGGAATCAGCCCCAGCATTTT. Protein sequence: CSVELQGNQPQHF.

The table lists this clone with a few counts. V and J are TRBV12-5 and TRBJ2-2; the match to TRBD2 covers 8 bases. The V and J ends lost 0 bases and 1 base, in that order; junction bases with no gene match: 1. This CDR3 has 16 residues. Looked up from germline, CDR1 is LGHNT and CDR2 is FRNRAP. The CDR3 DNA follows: TGTGCTAGTGGTTTGGTACTAGCGGAGAACACCGGGGAGCTGTTTTTT. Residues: CASGLVLAENTGELFF. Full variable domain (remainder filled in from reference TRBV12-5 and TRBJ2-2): DARVTQTPRHKVTEMGQEVTMRCQPILGHNTVFWYRQTMMQGLELLAYFRNRAPLDDSGMPKDRFSAEMPDATLATLKIQPSEPRDSAVYFCASGLVLAENTGELFFGEGSRLTVL.

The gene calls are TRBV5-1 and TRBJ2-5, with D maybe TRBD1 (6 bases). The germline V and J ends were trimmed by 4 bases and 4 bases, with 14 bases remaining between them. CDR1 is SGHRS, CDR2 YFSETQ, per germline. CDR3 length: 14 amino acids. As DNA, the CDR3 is TGCGCCAGCAGCCCATTTGTACAGGGAGAGACCCAGTACTTC. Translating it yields CASSPFVQGETQYF. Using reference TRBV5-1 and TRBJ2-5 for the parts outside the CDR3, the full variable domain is KAGVTQTPRYLIKTRGQQVTLSCSPISGHRSVSWYQQTPGQGLQFLFEYFSETQRNKGNFPGRFSGRQFSNSRSEMNVSTLELGDSALYLCASSPFVQGETQYFGPGTRLLVL.

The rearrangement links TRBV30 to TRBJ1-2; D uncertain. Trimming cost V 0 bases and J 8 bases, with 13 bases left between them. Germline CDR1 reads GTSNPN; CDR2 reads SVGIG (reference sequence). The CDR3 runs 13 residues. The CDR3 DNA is TGTGCCTGGAGTGTATGGGCTCTACGGGGCTACACCTTC. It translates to CAWSVWALRGYTF.

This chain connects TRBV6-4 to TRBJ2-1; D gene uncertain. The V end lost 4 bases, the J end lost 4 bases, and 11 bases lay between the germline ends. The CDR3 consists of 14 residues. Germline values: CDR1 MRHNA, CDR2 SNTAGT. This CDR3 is CASSVAPRYNEQFF. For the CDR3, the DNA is TGTGCCAGCAGTGTGGCCCCCCGTTACAATGAGCAGTTCTTC.

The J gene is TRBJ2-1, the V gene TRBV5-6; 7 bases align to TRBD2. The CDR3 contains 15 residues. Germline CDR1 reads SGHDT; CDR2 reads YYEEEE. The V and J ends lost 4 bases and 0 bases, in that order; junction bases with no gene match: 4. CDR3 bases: TGTGCCAGCAGCCGAGCGGGAAGCTCCTACAATGAGCAGTTCTTC. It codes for CASSRAGSSYNEQFF.

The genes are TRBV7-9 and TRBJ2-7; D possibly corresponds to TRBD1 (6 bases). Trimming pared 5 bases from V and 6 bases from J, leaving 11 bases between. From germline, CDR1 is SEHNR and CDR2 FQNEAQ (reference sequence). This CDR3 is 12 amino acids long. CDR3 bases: TGTGCCAGCAGCCAGGGCAGGGGCGAGCAGTACTTC. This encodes CASSQGRGEQYF. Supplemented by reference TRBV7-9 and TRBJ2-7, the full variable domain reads DTGVSQNPRHKITKRGQNVTFRCDPISEHNRLYWYRQTLGQGPEFLTYFQNEAQLEKSRLLSDRFSAERPKGSFSTLEIQRTEQGDSAMYLCASSQGRGEQYFGPGTRLTVT.

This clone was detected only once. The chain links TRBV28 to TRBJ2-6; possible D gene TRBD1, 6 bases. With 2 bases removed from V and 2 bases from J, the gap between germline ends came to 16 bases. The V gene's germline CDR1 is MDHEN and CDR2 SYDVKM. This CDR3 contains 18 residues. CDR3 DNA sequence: TGTGCCAGCAGTTTAGTGGCAGGGGACGTACCTGGGGCCAACGTCCTGACTTTC. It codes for CASSLVAGDVPGANVLTF.

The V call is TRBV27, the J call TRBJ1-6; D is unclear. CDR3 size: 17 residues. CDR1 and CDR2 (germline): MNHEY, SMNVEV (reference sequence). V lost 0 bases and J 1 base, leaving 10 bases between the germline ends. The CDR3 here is CASSLSERASYNSPLHF. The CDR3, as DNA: TGTGCCAGCAGTTTATCGGAGAGGGCTTCCTATAATTCACCCCTCCACTTT.